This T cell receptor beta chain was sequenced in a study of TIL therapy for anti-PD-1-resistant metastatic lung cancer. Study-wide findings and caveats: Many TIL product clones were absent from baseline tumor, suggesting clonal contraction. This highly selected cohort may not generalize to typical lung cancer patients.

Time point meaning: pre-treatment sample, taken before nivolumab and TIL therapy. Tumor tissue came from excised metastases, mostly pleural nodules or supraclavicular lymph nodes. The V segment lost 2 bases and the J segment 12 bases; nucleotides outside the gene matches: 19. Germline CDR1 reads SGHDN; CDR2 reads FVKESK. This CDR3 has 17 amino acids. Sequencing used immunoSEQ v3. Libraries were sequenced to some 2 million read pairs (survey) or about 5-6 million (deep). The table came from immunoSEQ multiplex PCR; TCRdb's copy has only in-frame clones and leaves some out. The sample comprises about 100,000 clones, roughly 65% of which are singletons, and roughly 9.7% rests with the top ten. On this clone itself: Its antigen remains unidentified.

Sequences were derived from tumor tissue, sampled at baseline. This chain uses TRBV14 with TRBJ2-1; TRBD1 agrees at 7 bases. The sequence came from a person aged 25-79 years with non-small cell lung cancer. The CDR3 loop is CASSQTLGRDQGVGQFF. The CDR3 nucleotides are TGTGCCAGCAGCCAAACCCTGGGCAGGGATCAGGGGGTCGGGCAGTTCTTC. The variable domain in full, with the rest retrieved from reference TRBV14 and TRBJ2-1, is EAGVTQFPSHSVIEKGQTVTLRCDPISGHDNLYWYRRVMGKEIKFLLHFVKESKQDESGMPNNRFLAERTGGTYSTLKVQPAELEDSGVYFCASSQTLGRDQGVGQFFGPGTRLTVL.